Sequencing of this T cell receptor beta chain was carried out in a study of control samples from healthy donors and cancer patients. The protocol was immunoSEQ multiplex PCR, while the TCRdb copy is restricted to in-frame clones and leaves out a portion. This table holds roughly 400,000 clones, 90% found once. The CDR3 contains 13 residues. What was sequenced was PBMCs. The sequence came from a man aged 40-49 years with head and neck cancer. The chain carries TRBV21-1 and TRBJ2-7; the table assigns TRBD2, which was not confirmed against the DNA. TRBV21-1 is deemed a pseudogene. The DNA of the CDR3 is TGTGCCATCTTGCGGACTAGCGGGTACGAGCAGTACTTC. Its translation: CAILRTSGYEQYF.